The 20 T cell receptor beta chains below were found in one sample sequenced in a study of blood T cell repertoires in COVID-19. This table comes from immunoSEQ multiplex PCR, and its TCRdb copy is limited to in-frame clones, with some not included. The sample has around 300,000 clones, over 75% seen once. The sequencing input was peripheral blood. All receptors derive from a woman in her forties or fifties with active or convalescent COVID-19.

V gene TRBV29-1 combines with J gene TRBJ1-5, with D tentatively TRBD1 (5 bases). The V gene lost 5 bases and the J gene lost 1 base, with 12 bases spanning the gap. Germline lookup yields CDR1 SQVTM and CDR2 ANQGSEA. The CDR3 is 14 amino acids. The CDR3 is CSVQLGGSNQPQHF. The CDR3 bases are TGCAGCGTTCAACTGGGGGGAAGCAATCAGCCCCAGCATTTT.

This chain uses TRBV30 with TRBJ1-1, with TRBD1 matching over 10 bases. CDR1 GTSNPN and CDR2 SVGIG come from the germline V gene (reference sequence). V lost 0 bases to trimming and J lost 7 bases; unmatched junction nucleotides: 8. This CDR3 has 15 residues. The CDR3 here is CAWSVGDRGFGEAFF. Here the CDR3 DNA reads TGTGCCTGGAGTGTAGGGGACAGGGGTTTTGGTGAAGCTTTCTTT.

CDR3 nucleotide sequence: TGTGCCAGCAGCCATCACTACACCGGGGAGCTGTTTTTT. It yields the protein CASSHHYTGELFF. This sequence joins TRBV6-6 and TRBJ2-2; D gene unclear. Trimming removed 6 bases from V and 3 bases from J, with 8 bases in between. The CDR3 sequence is 13 residues long. CDR1 and CDR2 (germline): MNHNY, SVGAGI (reference sequence).

V usage is TRBV5-4 and J usage is TRBJ1-2; D is unclear. The CDR3 runs 14 residues. Germline CDR1 is SGHNT and CDR2 is YYREEE (reference sequence). The germline V and J ends were trimmed by 0 bases and 4 bases, with 10 bases remaining between them. The DNA for the CDR3 is TGTGCCAGCAGCTTGGACGGAACGGGCTATGGCTACACCTTC. This translates into CASSLDGTGYGYTF. Together with reference TRBV5-4 and TRBJ1-2, the CDR3 gives the full variable domain: ETGVTQSPTHLIKTRGQQVTLRCSSQSGHNTVSWYQQALGQGPQFIFQYYREEENGRGNFPPRFSGLQFPNYSSELNVNALELDDSALYLCASSLDGTGYGYTFGSGTRLTVV.

The V call is TRBV3-1 (or the pseudogene TRBV3-2), the J call TRBJ2-1; 13 nucleotides agree with TRBD2. This CDR3 spans 18 amino acids. Germline V gene sequence: CDR1 LGHDT, CDR2 YNNKEL (reference sequence). The trim removed 2 bases at V and 9 bases at J, leaving 13 bases unmatched. The CDR3: CASSQPKGTSGKRVEQFF. CDR3 bases: TGTGCCAGCAGCCAACCTAAGGGGACTAGCGGGAAGCGGGTTGAGCAGTTCTTC.

V gene TRBV10-3 combines with J gene TRBJ2-4; 10 bases are a match to TRBD1. This CDR3 contains 12 residues. With 10 bases clipped from V and 8 bases from J, the junction kept 5 bases outside the gene matches. Germline CDR1 is ENHRY and CDR2 is SYGVKD. The chain's CDR3 is CATGQGEDIQYF. The CDR3 DNA sequence: TGTGCCACCGGACAGGGGGAGGACATTCAGTACTTC.

The V and J genes are TRBV4-1 and TRBJ1-1; D uncertain. The V gene lost 5 bases and the J gene lost 0 bases, with 13 bases spanning the gap. Germline V gene sequence: CDR1 MGHRA, CDR2 YSYEKL. The CDR3 length is 15 residues. The CDR3 region has the DNA TGCGCCAGCAGCTCCCGGACTACCCTGAACACTGAAGCTTTCTTT. Protein product: CASSSRTTLNTEAFF.

Only one count was recorded for this clone. The rearrangement uses TRBV18 and TRBJ2-7; 9 bases line up with TRBD1. Germline V lookup: CDR1 KGHSH, CDR2 LQKENI. The CDR3 extends over 14 amino acids. V lost 4 bases to trimming and J lost 2 bases; unmatched junction nucleotides: 3. CDR3 coding DNA: TGTGCCAGCTCACTTCGACAGGGGGCCTACGAGCAGTACTTC. Translated, it gives CASSLRQGAYEQYF.

The rearrangement joins TRBV5-1 to TRBJ1-1; D ambiguous. Trimming cost V 0 bases and J 4 bases, with 16 bases left between them. CDR3 length: 16 amino acids. Germline CDR1 and CDR2: SGHRS and YFSETQ. CDR3 nucleotide sequence: TGCGCCAGCAGCTTGGATGGGAGACCAGGAGGCACTGAAGCTTTCTTT. It yields the protein CASSLDGRPGGTEAFF.

The chain's CDR3 is CASSSRTRPNTEAFF. The CDR3 coding sequence is TGTGCCAGCAGTAGCCGGACAAGGCCTAACACTGAAGCTTTCTTT. The chain employs TRBV6-5 and TRBJ1-1; perhaps TRBD1 as D (5 bases). Trimming shortened V by 5 bases and J by 2 bases, and 15 bases separated the two germline ends. The CDR3 has 15 amino acids. CDR1 is MNHEY and CDR2 is SVGAGI in the germline V gene.

The V gene is TRBV6-5, the J gene TRBJ1-1, with TRBD1 matching 7 bases. V shed 7 bases and J 6 bases; nucleotides not matched to a gene: 11. This CDR3 region has 14 residues. The germline V gene has CDR1 MNHEY and CDR2 SVGAGI. The CDR3 coding sequence is TGTGCCAGCACCTCACCGGGACAGTGGGCTGAAGCTTTCTTT. Protein: CASTSPGQWAEAFF.

The chain couples TRBV27 to TRBJ2-7; 8 bases align to TRBD2. Per germline, CDR1 MNHEY and CDR2 SMNVEV (reference sequence). Trimming took 5 bases from V and 7 from J; bases not matched to a gene: 22. The CDR3 length is 18 residues. The CDR3, as DNA: TGTGCCAGCAGTCCGGGGGGGGTCTATGAATTCACTAAACGGGAGCAGTACTTC. Amino acid sequence: CASSPGGVYEFTKREQYF.

The V and J genes are TRBV3-1 (or the pseudogene TRBV3-2) and TRBJ2-5; D ambiguous. This CDR3 has 16 residues. V was trimmed by 0 bases and J by 5 bases, leaving 16 bases between them. The germline gives CDR1 LGHDT, CDR2 YNNKEL (reference sequence). The CDR3 is CASSQDYSTIGETQYF. For the CDR3, the DNA is TGTGCCAGCAGCCAAGATTATTCCACCATCGGGGAGACCCAGTACTTC.

Ten or more counts support this clone. The chain combines TRBV5-1 with TRBJ2-7, with D perhaps matching TRBD2 (6 bases). The length of the CDR3 is 15 residues. V lost 0 bases, J lost 3 bases, and 13 bases lay in between. CDR1 is SGHRS, CDR2 YFSETQ, per germline. The CDR3 DNA sequence: TGCGCCAGCAGCTTGGCTGCGGGGAATTTCTACGAGCAGTACTTC. It yields the protein CASSLAAGNFYEQYF.

The V gene is TRBV15, the J gene TRBJ2-1, with 10 bases matching TRBD2. This CDR3 is built from 17 residues. In germline, CDR1 is LNHNV, CDR2 YYDKDF (reference sequence). V shed 0 bases and J 7 bases; nucleotides not matched to a gene: 9. The DNA for the CDR3 is TGTGCCACCAGCAGAGATCCCCGACTAGCGGGTGATAATGAGCAGTTCTTC. It yields the protein CATSRDPRLAGDNEQFF.

The chain employs TRBV7-2 and TRBJ2-7; a possible D gene is TRBD1 (5 bases). In germline, CDR1 is SGHTA, CDR2 FQGNSA. The CDR3 has 16 amino acids. V dropped 5 bases and J dropped 0 bases, with 17 bases sitting between them. CDR3 region: CASSPWGTRSSYEQYF. The CDR3 DNA is TGTGCCAGCAGCCCATGGGGCACCAGGAGCTCCTACGAGCAGTACTTC.

The CDR3 sequence is CASSLAGGSGADTQYF. In DNA, the CDR3 is TGTGCCAGTAGTTTGGCAGGGGGCTCAGGGGCAGATACGCAGTATTTT. The V call is TRBV19, the J call TRBJ2-3, with TRBD1 matching 8 bases. CDR3 size: 16 residues. CDR1 is LNHDA, CDR2 SQIVND, per germline (reference sequence). The J segment lost 4 bases and the V segment lost 5 bases, leaving 11 bases of the junction unmatched.

J is TRBJ1-2 and V is TRBV19; 7 bases are a match to TRBD1. There are 14 residues in the CDR3. CDR1 is LNHDA, CDR2 SQIVND, per germline (reference sequence). The junction had 13 bases not matched to a gene; V was cut back by 5 bases and J by 10 bases. The CDR3 nucleotides are TGTGCCAGTAGTCTCGCCTGGGGGACAGACTCCTACACCTTC. Translation: CASSLAWGTDSYTF.

The chain carries TRBV7-2 and TRBJ2-5, with a weak D call TRBD2 (5 bases). V dropped 5 bases and J dropped 2 bases, with 9 bases sitting between them. The CDR3 loop spans 13 amino acids. Per germline, CDR1 SGHTA and CDR2 FQGNSA. CDR3 sequence: CASSRTDQETQYF. CDR3 nucleotides: TGTGCCAGCAGCCGGACTGATCAAGAGACCCAGTACTTC.

This chain connects TRBV27 to TRBJ1-1; the D gene is possibly TRBD1 (5 bases). The germline V gene encodes CDR1 MNHEY and CDR2 SMNVEV (reference sequence). The CDR3 loop spans 18 amino acids. The V gene lost 4 bases and the J gene lost 0 bases, with 21 bases spanning the gap. CDR3: CASSSVPFSRALNTEAFF. The CDR3 nucleotides read TGTGCCAGCAGTTCCGTTCCCTTTAGCAGGGCGTTGAACACTGAAGCTTTCTTT.